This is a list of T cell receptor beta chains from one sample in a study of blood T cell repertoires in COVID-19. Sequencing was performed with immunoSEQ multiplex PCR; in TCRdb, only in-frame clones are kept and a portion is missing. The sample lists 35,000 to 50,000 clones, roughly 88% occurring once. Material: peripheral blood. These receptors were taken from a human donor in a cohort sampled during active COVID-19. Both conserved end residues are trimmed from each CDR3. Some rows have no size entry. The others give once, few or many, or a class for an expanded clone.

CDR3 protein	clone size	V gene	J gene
ASRARQGMWNEQF	once	TRBV2	TRBJ2-1
ASSLDQGWEKLF	few	TRBV5-8	TRBJ1-4
ASETGPNYEQY	NA	TRBV28	TRBJ2-7
ASSAGQAQETQY	NA	TRBV9	TRBJ2-5
ASSSRKQGAYGYT	NA	TRBV19	TRBJ1-2
ASSLNRQGADTEAF	few	TRBV5-6	TRBJ1-1
ASIDQGASNQPQH	NA	TRBV19	TRBJ1-5
ASSPWDSGNSPLH	NA	TRBV5-5	TRBJ1-6
SASSGGAVTQY	NA	TRBV20-1	TRBJ2-3
ASRAGGQGPEKLF	NA	TRBV5-4	TRBJ1-4